This TCR beta chain is from a study of T cells after yellow fever vaccination. Study-level results: After the booster, 96% of CD4 and about 90% of CD8 primary-response clones were re-detected. The bulk population could contribute abundant contaminating clonotypes to FACS-sorted repertoires. Some clonotypes were seen in both the CD4 and the CD8 compartments. These made up a small share and likely arose from convergent recombination.

TCRdb redid the calling of the 5' RACE reads with MiXCR, one entry per CDR3 protein. The table includes 350,000 to 450,000 distinct CDR3 sequences, over 5% detected once. This clonotype has more than one count but fewer than ten. Its antigen is unknown. Between the trimmed V and J ends, which lost 2 bases and 8 bases, there was a span of 14 bases. Germline lookup yields CDR1 SGHRS and CDR2 YFSETQ. The CDR3 has 14 amino acids. Sample: PBMCs, taken 5 days after the yellow fever booster vaccination. V is TRBV5-1 and J is TRBJ2-1; maybe TRBD2 (6 bases). The receptor was derived from a man aged 25-45 years who received the YFV17D yellow fever vaccine. The CDR3 DNA follows: TGCGCCAGCAGCTTTGGGCTAGCGAGCGATGAGCAGTTCTTC. Translating gives CASSFGLASDEQFF.